The next 29 T cell receptor beta chains were all read from a single sample in a study of monozygotic twins with inflammatory bowel disease. Reanalyzing the 5' RACE reads, TCRdb keeps one entry per CDR3 protein, without DNA. This repertoire includes approximately 400,000 distinct CDR3 sequences. Sequenced material: blood. These TCRs come from a human donor with ulcerative colitis or Crohn's disease, or a healthy co-twin of an affected twin (not recorded which).

The J gene is TRBJ2-2, the V gene TRBV5-1; checking the TCRdb D call of TRBD1 is not possible without DNA. This CDR3 has 15 residues. From germline, CDR1 is SGHRS and CDR2 YFSETQ. This CDR3 is CASSAGQGNTGELFF.

The V gene is TRBV11-1, the J gene TRBJ2-7; TCRdb indicates TRBD1, and absent DNA this call remains unverified. Germline CDR1 SGHAT, CDR2 FQDESV (reference sequence). The CDR3 contains 14 residues. Here the CDR3 reads CASSFPGAVYEQYF.

V gene TRBV7-9 combines with J gene TRBJ1-1; TCRdb's D gene call, TRBD1, goes unchecked for lack of DNA. Germline assignment: CDR1 SEHNR and CDR2 FQNEAQ (reference sequence). The CDR3 extends over 15 amino acids. The CDR3 protein is CASSLGTGGDTEAFF.

CDR3 residues: CSARRGRGYSNEKLFF. The chain recombines TRBV20-1 with TRBJ1-4; as DNA is missing, the TRBD1 call by TCRdb cannot be tested. The germline CDR1 and CDR2 sequences are DFQATT and SNEGSKA (reference sequence). CDR3 length: 16 amino acids.

The rearrangement joins TRBV12-3 or TRBV12-4 to TRBJ1-5; TCRdb outputs TRBD1, but without DNA this stays unchecked. This CDR3 is built from 15 residues. CDR3 amino acids: CASSFFTGINQPQHF.

V gene TRBV27 combines with J gene TRBJ2-5; TCRdb picks TRBD2, but there is no DNA to check that call. Per the germline V gene, CDR1 is MNHEY and CDR2 is SMNVEV (reference sequence). This CDR3 comprises 16 residues. The CDR3 sequence is CASSLSGPGDQETQYF.

The chain combines TRBV7-2 with TRBJ2-4; absent DNA, TCRdb's TRBD1 call cannot be checked. Germline CDR1 is SGHTA and CDR2 is FQGNSA. The CDR3 runs to 14 residues. The CDR3 reads CASSLGSGDGIQYF. Drawing the rest from reference TRBV7-2 and TRBJ2-4, the complete variable domain is GAGVSQSPSNKVTEKGKDVELRCDPISGHTALYWYRQSLGQGLEFLIYFQGNSAPDKSGLPSDRFSAERTGGSVSTLTIQRTQQEDSAVYLCASSLGSGDGIQYFGAGTRLSVL.

The chain joins TRBV28 to TRBJ2-3; TCRdb returns TRBD1, unconfirmable since there is no DNA. The CDR3 consists of 16 residues. From germline, CDR1 is MDHEN and CDR2 SYDVKM. CDR3 sequence reads: CASSLSGPRGTDTQYF. The variable domain in full, completed from reference TRBV28 and TRBJ2-3, reads DVKVTQSSRYLVKRTGEKVFLECVQDMDHENMFWYRQDPGLGLRLIYFSYDVKMKEKGDIPEGYSVSREKKERFSLILESASTNQTSMYLCASSLSGPRGTDTQYFGPGTRLTVL.

CDR3 sequence reads: CSVEEGDIQYF. The chain recombines TRBV29-1 with TRBJ2-4; as DNA is missing, the TRBD1 call by TCRdb cannot be tested. This CDR3 comprises 11 residues. The germline V gene encodes CDR1 SQVTM and CDR2 ANQGSEA.

V gene TRBV10-3 combines with J gene TRBJ2-6; checking the TCRdb D call of TRBD1 is not possible without DNA. Germline assignment: CDR1 ENHRY and CDR2 SYGVKD. The CDR3 has 14 amino acids. CDR3 in amino acids: CATRTGTGANVLTF.

The gene calls are TRBV7-3 and TRBJ2-5; TCRdb designates TRBD2, a call that cannot be tested without DNA. Per germline, CDR1 SGHTA and CDR2 FQGTGA. The CDR3 loop spans 13 amino acids. CDR3 sequence reads: CASSRADQETQYF.

This chain uses TRBV20-1 with TRBJ2-7. CDR3 size: 16 residues. Germline CDR1 is DFQATT and CDR2 is SNEGSKA (reference sequence). The CDR3 protein is CSARVHSSVGTYEQYF.

The gene calls are TRBV5-1 and TRBJ1-1. CDR3 length: 13 residues. The germline V gene has CDR1 SGHRS and CDR2 YFSETQ. Here the CDR3 reads CASSIWGLSEAFF.

This sequence joins TRBV9 and TRBJ2-3; TCRdb's D gene call, TRBD2, goes unchecked for lack of DNA. There are 15 residues in the CDR3. The germline V gene has CDR1 SGDLS and CDR2 YYNGEE. This CDR3 is CASSVTSGRGDTQYF.

The chain uses TRBV7-6 and TRBJ2-1; the TCRdb call, TRBD2, lacks DNA for checking. The CDR3 has 16 residues. Germline V gene sequence: CDR1 SGHVS, CDR2 FNYEAQ. The chain's CDR3 is CASSLEVAGGFNEQFF.

This rearrangement joins TRBV10-3 to TRBJ1-1; the TRBD1 assignment by TCRdb is unverifiable without DNA. CDR1 ENHRY and CDR2 SYGVKD come from the germline V gene. This CDR3 contains 13 residues. The CDR3 sequence: CAKQAGENTEAFF.

The chain has TRBV29-1 and TRBJ2-5. Per germline, CDR1 SQVTM and CDR2 ANQGSEA. This CDR3 is 12 amino acids long. CDR3 loop: CSVGGEIETQYF.

The chain links TRBV5-5 to TRBJ1-6; TCRdb lists TRBD1, though no DNA is available to test this call. This CDR3 spans 15 amino acids. Per germline, CDR1 SGHKS and CDR2 YYEKEE (reference sequence). The CDR3 reads CASSLGQEGASPLHF.

V usage is TRBV3-1 and J usage is TRBJ2-1; the D call from TCRdb, TRBD2, cannot be confirmed without DNA. From germline, CDR1 is LGHDT and CDR2 YNNKEL (reference sequence). There are 19 residues in the CDR3. The CDR3 sequence: CASSQDILASGIFYNEQFF.

This chain joins TRBV5-4 and TRBJ2-1; TCRdb gives TRBD1 as the D gene, but with no DNA this cannot be confirmed. This CDR3 is 14 amino acids long. Germline assignment: CDR1 SGHNT and CDR2 YYREEE (reference sequence). The CDR3 spells CASSLDVGANEQFF.

The genes are TRBV7-3 and TRBJ2-2; the TCRdb call, TRBD1, lacks DNA for checking. The CDR3 length is 18 residues. Germline CDR1 reads SGHTA; CDR2 reads FQGTGA. CDR3: CASSLTGGRGRGTGELFF. The entire variable domain, with the rest obtained from reference TRBV7-3 and TRBJ2-2, is as follows: GAGVSQTPSNKVTEKGKYVELRCDPISGHTALYWYRQSLGQGPEFLIYFQGTGAADDSGLPNDRFFAVRPEGSVSTLKIQRTERGDSAVYLCASSLTGGRGRGTGELFFGEGSRLTVL.

The chain is built from TRBV14 and TRBJ2-7. Germline loops: CDR1 SGHDN, CDR2 FVKESK. The CDR3 runs to 13 residues. This chain's CDR3 is CASSQGSGLEQYF.

This CDR3 reads CASSLYLTGGADTQYF. The rearrangement uses TRBV3-1 and TRBJ2-3; absent DNA, TCRdb's TRBD1 call cannot be checked. CDR1 and CDR2 (germline): LGHDT, YNNKEL (reference sequence). The CDR3 has 16 residues.

J is TRBJ2-3 and V is TRBV7-9; TCRdb calls TRBD1, which cannot be checked without DNA. Per germline, CDR1 SEHNR and CDR2 FQNEAQ (reference sequence). The CDR3 runs 16 residues. CDR3: CASSPPGAGDTDTQYF.

V is TRBV6-2 or TRBV6-3 and J is TRBJ2-1; lacking DNA, the TRBD2 call made by TCRdb goes unchecked. The CDR3 runs to 15 residues. The V gene's germline CDR1 is MNHEY and CDR2 SVGEGT. Here the CDR3 reads CASGKTSGRIHEQFF.

The chain has TRBV2 and TRBJ2-1; TCRdb picks TRBD2, but there is no DNA to check that call. CDR3 length: 15 amino acids. The germline CDR1 and CDR2 sequences are SNHLY and FYNNEI. CDR3 sequence reads: CASRGGGLANNEQFF.

This rearrangement joins TRBV20-1 to TRBJ1-1. There are 12 residues in the CDR3. Per the germline V gene, CDR1 is DFQATT and CDR2 is SNEGSKA (reference sequence). CDR3 sequence reads: CSASYQESYDFF.

V gene TRBV20-1 combines with J gene TRBJ1-3; TCRdb reports TRBD1, a call that lacks DNA to check it against. This CDR3 spans 14 amino acids. Germline V CDR1 and CDR2: DFQATT, SNEGSKA (reference sequence). The CDR3: CSAGPGFSGNTIYF.

The chain uses TRBV7-9 and TRBJ1-2; the D call from TCRdb, TRBD1, cannot be confirmed without DNA. Per the germline V gene, CDR1 is SEHNR and CDR2 is FQNEAQ (reference sequence). The CDR3 is 15 residues long. The CDR3 loop is CASSSKPGQDYGYTF.